The 9 T cell receptor beta chains presented below share a single source sample, sequenced in a study of T cells in Graves' hyperthyroidism and ophthalmopathy. Amplified TCR beta CDR3 regions derived from RNA transcripts. The HTBI primer set drove a first-round RT-PCR of the TCR CDR3. TCRdb itself ran the multiplex PCR reads through MiXCR, one entry per CDR3 protein. The sample yields some 380,000 distinct CDR3 sequences, around an eighth seen once. Source material: blood. The receptors stem from a man aged 25 to 40 with Graves' hyperthyroidism that later progressed to Graves' ophthalmopathy.

This clonotype was detected many times. The chain combines TRBV6-5 with TRBJ1-1; no reliable D call. Germline lookup yields CDR1 MNHEY and CDR2 SVGAGI. This CDR3 spans 18 amino acids. Trimming took 2 bases from V and 4 from J, leaving 23 bases between them. Written as DNA, the CDR3 is TGTGCCAGCAGTTACCGCCCTGGAAAGGGAGGGTTGGTCACTGAAGCTTTCTTT. Amino acids: CASSYRPGKGGLVTEAFF.

Ten or more counts support this clonotype. The chain recombines TRBV20-1 with TRBJ2-3; tentative D call: TRBD2 (6 bases). CDR3 length: 14 residues. Trimming pared 5 bases from V and 2 bases from J, leaving 14 bases between. Germline V gene data show CDR1 as DFQATT and CDR2 as SNEGSKA (reference sequence). DNA of the CDR3: TGCAGTGCTCGGGACTCTTCACACACAGATACGCAGTATTTT. As protein: CSARDSSHTDTQYF.

This clonotype was picked up many times. The chain recombines TRBV20-1 with TRBJ1-1; maybe TRBD1 (5 bases). Trimming left V 4 bases short and J 1 base short, with 10 bases between. This CDR3 is 13 amino acids long. Germline V lookup: CDR1 DFQATT, CDR2 SNEGSKA (reference sequence). The DNA for the CDR3 is TGCAGTGCTATCGGGACGAAGAACACTGAAGCTTTCTTT. Translated: CSAIGTKNTEAFF.

V is TRBV15 and J is TRBJ2-2; D perhaps matches TRBD1 (6 bases). V dropped 3 bases and J dropped 5 bases, with 13 bases sitting between them. The germline V gene encodes CDR1 LNHNV and CDR2 YYDKDF (reference sequence). The CDR3 loop spans 15 amino acids. The CDR3 DNA is TGTGCCACCAGCAGGTTTTCAGGGGCGACCGGGGAGCTGTTTTTT. As protein: CATSRFSGATGELFF.

The table lists this clonotype with a few counts. The chain recombines TRBV9 with TRBJ2-1; possibly TRBD2 for D (6 bases). Germline V gene data show CDR1 as SGDLS and CDR2 as YYNGEE. V dropped 4 bases and J dropped 4 bases, with 18 bases sitting between them. The length of the CDR3 is 16 residues. Here the CDR3 reads CASSPSGSGHYNEQFF. In nucleotides, the CDR3 is TGTGCCAGCAGCCCCTCAGGTAGCGGCCATTACAATGAGCAGTTCTTC.

In this sample, this clonotype turned up many times. The CDR3 loop reads CASSPPRGLNTEAFF. CDR3 coding DNA: TGTGCCAGCAGTCCCCCTCGGGGCCTGAACACTGAAGCTTTCTTT. The chain combines TRBV28 with TRBJ1-1, with D perhaps TRBD1 (5 bases). CDR3 size: 15 residues. Per germline, CDR1 MDHEN and CDR2 SYDVKM. The V end lost 5 bases, the J end lost 0 bases, and 13 bases lay between the germline ends.

This clonotype occurred many times. The chain has TRBV28 and TRBJ1-1; a weak D match, TRBD1 (5 bases). Germline V CDR1 and CDR2: MDHEN, SYDVKM. The germline V and J ends were trimmed by 4 bases and 4 bases, with 22 bases remaining between them. This CDR3 contains 17 residues. CDR3 nucleotide sequence: TGTGCCAGCAGTTCGTTCGCAGTAGCACGGGGGATCACTGAAGCTTTCTTT. It yields the protein CASSSFAVARGITEAFF.

This clonotype came up many times. The rearrangement links TRBV7-3 to TRBJ2-1, with a tentative D call TRBD1 (5 bases). This CDR3 is built from 13 residues. V was pared by 3 bases and J by 4 bases, with 7 bases between. Per the germline V gene, CDR1 is SGHTA and CDR2 is FQGTGA. The CDR3 region has the DNA TGTGCCAGCAGCTTCTCAGGGTACAATGAGCAGTTCTTC. Its translation is CASSFSGYNEQFF.

The rearrangement uses TRBV29-1 and TRBJ2-3, with 10 bases fitting TRBD1. J gave up 3 bases and V 3 bases, and 12 bases lay outside the gene matches. CDR1 SQVTM and CDR2 ANQGSEA come from the germline V gene. The CDR3 spans 17 residues. The CDR3 DNA is TGCAGCGTTGATCTTGGACAGGGGGTCTTCGGGACAGATACGCAGTATTTT. This gives the protein CSVDLGQGVFGTDTQYF.